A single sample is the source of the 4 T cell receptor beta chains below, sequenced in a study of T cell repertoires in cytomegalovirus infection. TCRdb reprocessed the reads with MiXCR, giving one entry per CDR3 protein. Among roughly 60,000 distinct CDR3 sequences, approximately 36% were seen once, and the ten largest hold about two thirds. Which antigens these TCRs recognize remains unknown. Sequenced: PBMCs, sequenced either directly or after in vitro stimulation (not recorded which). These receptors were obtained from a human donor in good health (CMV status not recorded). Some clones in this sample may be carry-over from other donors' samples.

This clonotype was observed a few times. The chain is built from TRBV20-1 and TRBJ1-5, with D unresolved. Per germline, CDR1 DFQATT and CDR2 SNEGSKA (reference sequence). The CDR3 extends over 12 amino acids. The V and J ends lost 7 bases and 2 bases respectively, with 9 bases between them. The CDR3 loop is CSVGWGNQPQHF. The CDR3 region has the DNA TGCAGTGTCGGGTGGGGCAATCAGCCCCAGCATTTT.

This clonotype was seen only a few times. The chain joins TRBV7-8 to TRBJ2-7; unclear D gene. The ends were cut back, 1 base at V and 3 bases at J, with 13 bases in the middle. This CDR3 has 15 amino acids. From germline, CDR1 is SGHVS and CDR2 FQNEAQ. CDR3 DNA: TGTGCCAGCAGCTTAGGTGGGATCCCCCACTACGAGCAGTACTTC. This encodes CASSLGGIPHYEQYF.

The CDR3 DNA sequence: TGTGCCAGCAGTTACTCCGAAGCCAAAAACATTCAGTACTTC. Encoded protein: CASSYSEAKNIQYF. V and J are TRBV6-5 and TRBJ2-4; no clear D. Deletions cut 0 bases from V and 0 bases from J, with 3 bases between. Per germline, CDR1 MNHEY and CDR2 SVGAGI. The CDR3 runs 14 residues.

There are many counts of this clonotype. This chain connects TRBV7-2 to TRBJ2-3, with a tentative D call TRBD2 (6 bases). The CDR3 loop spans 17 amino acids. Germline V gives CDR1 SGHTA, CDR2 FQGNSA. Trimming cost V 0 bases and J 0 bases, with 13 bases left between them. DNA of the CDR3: TGTGCCAGCAGCTTAGCAGGGGCGGGACTTAGCACAGATACGCAGTATTTT. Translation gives CASSLAGAGLSTDTQYF. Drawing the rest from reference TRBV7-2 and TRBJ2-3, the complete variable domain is GAGVSQSPSNKVTEKGKDVELRCDPISGHTALYWYRQSLGQGLEFLIYFQGNSAPDKSGLPSDRFSAERTGGSVSTLTIQRTQQEDSAVYLCASSLAGAGLSTDTQYFGPGTRLTVL.